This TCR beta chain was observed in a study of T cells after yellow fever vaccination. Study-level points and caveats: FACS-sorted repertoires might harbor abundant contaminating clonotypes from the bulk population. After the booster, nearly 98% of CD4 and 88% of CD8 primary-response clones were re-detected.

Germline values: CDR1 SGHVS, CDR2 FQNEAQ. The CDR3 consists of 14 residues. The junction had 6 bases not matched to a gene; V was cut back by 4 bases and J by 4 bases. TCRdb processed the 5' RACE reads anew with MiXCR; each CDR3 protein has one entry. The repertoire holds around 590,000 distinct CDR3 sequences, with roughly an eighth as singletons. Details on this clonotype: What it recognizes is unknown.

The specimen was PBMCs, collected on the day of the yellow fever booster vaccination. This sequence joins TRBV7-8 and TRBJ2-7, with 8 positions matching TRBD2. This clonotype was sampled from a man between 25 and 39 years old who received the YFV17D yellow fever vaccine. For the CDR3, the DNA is TGTGCCAGCAGCTACCTAAGCGGGAGATACGAGCAGTACTTC. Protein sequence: CASSYLSGRYEQYF.